This T cell receptor (beta chain) comes out of a study of cytomegalovirus exposure and HLA in healthy donors. General observations from the study: In a later analysis, first-cohort TCR clusters were found to tend to co-occur in the 90 to 150 validation repertoires. Most sequenced TCRs were rare (though some public TCRs occurred in many donors). Cytomegalovirus association was listed for roughly 160 TCR beta chains.

The CDR3 spans 11 residues. V lost 5 bases to trimming and J lost 4 bases, with 6 bases between them. The germline CDR1 and CDR2 sequences are MNHEY and SVGAGI. TCRdb's copy holds only in-frame clones and misses some; the assay was immunoSEQ multiplex PCR. The data show some 180,000 clones, 80% to 85% seen once. Worth noting for this clone: What it binds is not known.

It was the approximately 120-subject validation cohort, separate from the approximately 700-subject first cohort, to which the donors belonged. The clonotype comes from a woman younger than 45 in good health and CMV-seronegative. The rearrangement joins TRBV6-5 to TRBJ2-7, with unresolved D. The sequenced material came from PBMCs. The CDR3, as DNA: TGTGCCAGCAGTAATCGGTACGAGCAGTACTTC. Its protein product is CASSNRYEQYF.